This T cell receptor (beta chain) was sequenced for a study of beta chain features in type 1 diabetes. Overall study context: Sorted cells examined across all samples numbered around 99,000,000. Study findings and constraints: These data did not resolve whether HLA type affects TCRB rearrangement. The study found that naive, central memory and Treg TCRB repertoires appeared more similar in patients than in healthy donors. Shorter TCRB CDR3s, moderately but significantly so, marked every one of the four CD4+ subsets in Type 1 diabetes patients.

V shed 3 bases, J shed 5 bases, and the junction held 8 bases outside the gene matches. The germline V gene has CDR1 MDHEN and CDR2 SYDVKM. The CDR3 loop spans 16 amino acids. Worth noting for this clone: Its antigen is undetermined.

The investigators reverse transcribed all of the isolated RNA, so they sequenced expressed TCRB transcripts. TCRdb keeps only in-frame clones here, not all; method: immunoSEQ multiplex PCR. The table has roughly 290,000 clones, over 14% seen once. Purity exceeded 98% in all sorted populations. The receptor comes from a man between 18 and 29 years old with type 1 diabetes. Sequencing was carried out using naive CD4+ T cells from blood. V gene TRBV28 combines with J gene TRBJ2-3; 10 nucleotides align to TRBD1. CDR3 sequence reads: CASSFSRGQGEDTQYF. The CDR3 DNA follows: TGTGCCAGCAGTTTTAGTAGAGGACAGGGGGAAGATACGCAGTATTTT.